This passage covers 3 T cell receptor beta chains from one sample sequenced in a study of T cells after yellow fever vaccination. One entry per CDR3 protein, called by TCRdb with MiXCR from the 5' RACE reads. The sample has 300,000 to 400,000 distinct CDR3 sequences; roughly an eighth are singletons. Sample: CD4+ T cells sorted from PBMCs, taken 15 days after the yellow fever booster vaccination. The receptors originated from a man aged 18 to 29 who received the YFV17D yellow fever vaccine.

This chain connects TRBV29-1 to TRBJ2-3, with D hard to call. This CDR3 contains 14 residues. Per the germline V gene, CDR1 is SQVTM and CDR2 is ANQGSEA. V lost 2 bases and J 7 bases, leaving 16 bases between the germline ends. CDR3 amino acids: CSVESPSLGNTQYF. The CDR3 nucleotides are TGCAGCGTTGAATCCCCTTCTCTAGGGAATACGCAGTATTTT.

For this clonotype: A junction boundary mismatches the germline segment, possibly from a read error. This chain connects TRBV6-2 or TRBV6-3 to TRBJ2-1, with D tentatively TRBD2 (6 bases). Looked up from germline, CDR1 is MNHEY and CDR2 is SVGEGT. The CDR3 is made up of 15 amino acids. CDR3 DNA: TGTGCCAGCAGTTACGGGCAGGGAGGCTACAATGAGCAGCTCTTC. It translates to CASSYGQGGYNEQLF.

The rearrangement joins TRBV6-5 to TRBJ2-1; TRBD2 matches 7 bases. After removal of 7 bases from V and 2 bases from J, the junction contained 5 bases not matched to a gene. The CDR3 spans 14 residues. Germline CDR1 reads MNHEY; CDR2 reads SVGAGI. DNA for the CDR3: TGTGCCAGCAATCGGGGGGTGGCCTACAATGAGCAGTTCTTC. Residues: CASNRGVAYNEQFF.